The clone carrying this T cell receptor (beta chain) came up a few times. The data were obtained in a study of radiation and T cells in renal cell carcinoma. The overall study: Nephrectomy followed 15 Gy stereotactic body radiation by 4 weeks.

Noted time point: blood 2 weeks post-SBRT. Stated treatment: 15 Gy SBRT to primary tumor, nephrectomy 4 weeks later. Clear cell pathology was present in this patient's renal cell carcinoma. The CDR3 is made up of 16 amino acids. Germline V CDR1 and CDR2: SGHDT, YYEEEE. The germline V and J ends were trimmed by 2 bases and 4 bases, with 15 bases remaining between them. The method was immunoSEQ multiplex PCR; TCRdb's version includes in-frame clones alone and lacks a portion of them. The table lists some 80,000 clones, just over 85% of them singletons. The rearrangement joins TRBV5-6 to TRBJ1-4; no reliable D call. The receptor comes from a woman aged 45 to 65 with renal cell carcinoma. The material was blood, obtained from a patient whose treatment included radiotherapy and nephrectomy. The CDR3 nucleotides read TGTGCCAGCAGCTTTTGGGGTACCGTTGATAATGAAAAACTGTTTTTT. Amino acids: CASSFWGTVDNEKLFF. The whole variable domain, filled in from reference TRBV5-6 and TRBJ1-4, reads DAGVTQSPTHLIKTRGQQVTLRCSPKSGHDTVSWYQQALGQGPQFIFQYYEEEERQRGNFPDRFSGHQFPNYSSELNVNALLLGDSALYLCASSFWGTVDNEKLFFGSGTQLSVL.